A selection of T cell receptor beta chains follows, all from one sample in a study of OX40 agonist ivuxolimab in advanced cancers. Generated by immunoSEQ multiplex PCR, the TCRdb table keeps only in-frame clones and is missing some. This sample has roughly 45,000 clones, with 60% to 80% found just once. Source: CD4+ or CD8+ T cells sorted from blood, taken in a trial of the OX40 agonist ivuxolimab. These receptor sequences come from an adult with an advanced solid tumor such as melanoma, head and neck, liver or kidney cancer. The CDR3 runs from the conserved cysteine through the conserved F or W. The order of the fields is clone size, CDR3 length, J gene, D gene, V gene, CDR3 protein, CDR3 DNA. D genes are given only for firm matches. Where a row states a size, it is once, few, many or the class of an expanded clone; other rows omit it.

>.|15|TRBJ1-1|.|TRBV6-6
CASSGPQVMNTEAFF
TGTGCCAGCAGTGGGCCCCAGGTCATGAACACTGAAGCTTTCTTT
>.|15|TRBJ1-3|.|TRBV5-1
CASSYEGSSGNTIYF
TGCGCCAGCAGCTATGAGGGTTCCTCTGGAAACACCATATATTTT
>.|14|TRBJ1-2|TRBD1|TRBV10-3
CATGQPLRGYGYTF
TGTGCCACGGGACAGCCCCTCAGGGGCTATGGCTACACCTTC
>.|15|TRBJ2-1|.|TRBV11-2
CASSLEGLAYNEQFF
TGTGCCAGCAGCTTAGAAGGGCTCGCCTACAATGAGCAGTTCTTC
>.|15|TRBJ1-2|TRBD1|TRBV4-1
CASSSGRDRGYGYTF
TGCGCCAGCAGCTCGGGTCGGGACAGGGGTTATGGCTACACCTTC
>few|14|TRBJ1-1|TRBD1|TRBV2
CASSPRQGSTEAFF
TGTGCCAGCAGCCCCAGACAGGGGAGCACTGAAGCTTTCTTT
>.|13|TRBJ2-1|.|TRBV2
CASSSYTGNEQFF
TGTGCCAGCAGTTCATACACAGGGAATGAGCAGTTCTTC
>.|14|TRBJ1-1|.|TRBV15
CATSRDRASTEAFF
TGTGCCACCAGCAGAGACAGGGCGAGCACTGAAGCTTTCTTT
>.|12|TRBJ1-4|.|TRBV4-3
CASSQDHEKLFF
TGCGCCAGCAGCCAAGATCATGAAAAACTGTTTTTT
>.|17|TRBJ2-1|.|TRBV19
CASNSDGATGSYNEQFF
TGTGCCAGTAATAGTGATGGGGCTACAGGTTCCTACAATGAGCAGTTCTTC
>.|11|TRBJ2-4|.|TRBV2
CASAGKNIQYF
TGTGCCAGCGCTGGCAAAAACATTCAGTACTTC
>.|15|TRBJ1-3|TRBD1|TRBV7-2
CASSPGTGGRDTIYF
TGTGCCAGCAGCCCAGGGACAGGGGGCCGAGACACCATATATTTT
>.|14|TRBJ2-1|TRBD2|TRBV29-1
CSVEVTSYWNEQFF
TGCAGCGTTGAAGTGACTAGCTACTGGAATGAGCAGTTCTTC
>.|14|TRBJ1-5|TRBD1|TRBV27
CASSRQGGNQPQHF
TGTGCCAGCAGCCGACAGGGTGGCAATCAGCCCCAGCATTTT
>.|15|TRBJ2-7|TRBD1|TRBV4-2
CASSPNTGGSYEQYF
TGTGCCAGCAGCCCTAACACAGGGGGCAGCTACGAGCAGTACTTC
>few|14|TRBJ2-4|TRBD1|TRBV30
CASRDSPAKNIQYF
TGTGCCTCCCGGGACAGTCCAGCCAAAAACATTCAGTACTTC
>once|16|TRBJ2-3|TRBD2|TRBV5-1
CASSLGTSEYTDTQYF
TGCGCCAGCAGCCTTGGTACTAGCGAATACACAGATACGCAGTATTTT
>few|15|TRBJ2-6|.|TRBV5-6
CASRGRANGANVLTF
TGTGCCAGCAGGGGCAGGGCAAACGGGGCCAACGTCCTGACTTTC
>few|14|TRBJ1-2|.|TRBV18
CASSPGDLWRGYTF
TGTGCCAGCTCACCAGGGGACCTATGGAGGGGCTACACCTTC
>.|16|TRBJ1-3|TRBD1|TRBV18
CASSPPNTGEGNTIYF
TGTGCCAGCTCACCTCCTAATACAGGGGAAGGAAACACCATATATTTT
>.|14|TRBJ1-1|.|TRBV28
CASFRRTMNTEAFF
TGTGCCAGCTTTCGTAGGACCATGAACACTGAAGCTTTCTTT
>.|12|TRBJ2-7|.|TRBV19
CASSGGAGEQYF
TGTGCCAGTAGTGGTGGGGCAGGAGAGCAGTACTTC
>.|11|TRBJ2-7|.|TRBV6-6
CASSSPYEQYF
TGTGCCAGCAGTTCCCCCTACGAGCAGTACTTC
>.|12|TRBJ2-3|.|TRBV30
CAWRAGADTQYF
TGTGCCTGGAGAGCTGGCGCAGATACGCAGTATTTT
>.|16|TRBJ1-5|.|TRBV4-1
CASSQDRNGAGQPQHF
TGCGCCAGCAGCCAAGATCGGAACGGGGCAGGTCAGCCCCAGCATTTT
>once|12|TRBJ2-2|.|TRBV25-1
CASTSYTGELFF
TGTGCCAGCACCTCATACACCGGGGAGCTGTTTTTT
>.|13|TRBJ1-4|.|TRBV2
CASSPNRDAKLFF
TGTGCCAGCAGCCCAAACCGGGACGCAAAACTGTTTTTT
>.|14|TRBJ1-1|.|TRBV27
CASSSWREYTEAFF
TGTGCCAGCAGTTCCTGGCGGGAGTACACTGAAGCTTTCTTT
>.|14|TRBJ2-3|.|TRBV6-1
CASSEVSRGDTQYF
TGTGCCAGCAGTGAAGTGTCTCGTGGAGATACGCAGTATTTT
>.|15|TRBJ2-7|TRBD1|TRBV13
CASSSTQGAVYEQYF
TGTGCCAGCAGCTCGACTCAGGGGGCCGTCTACGAGCAGTACTTC
>.|13|TRBJ1-1|.|TRBV10-3
CAISDLVAREAFF
TGTGCCATCAGTGACCTAGTGGCTCGTGAAGCTTTCTTT
>.|15|TRBJ2-5|.|TRBV4-1
CASSQDRTGQETQYF
TGCGCCAGCAGCCAAGATCGGACGGGTCAAGAGACCCAGTACTTC
>.|14|TRBJ2-7|.|TRBV18
CASSRGLESREQYF
TGTGCCAGCTCGCGGGGTCTAGAGTCCCGCGAGCAGTACTTC
>once|15|TRBJ2-3|TRBD2|TRBV19
CASSIREGVADTQYF
TGTGCCAGTAGTATACGGGAGGGTGTTGCAGATACGCAGTATTTT
>once|15|TRBJ1-1|TRBD1|TRBV5-1
CASSLRPDRATEAFF
TGCGCCAGCAGCTTGCGCCCCGACAGGGCGACTGAAGCTTTCTTT
>.|12|TRBJ2-7|TRBD2|TRBV27
CATRAGAYEQYF
TGTGCCACCCGGGCGGGAGCTTACGAGCAGTACTTC
>many|13|TRBJ1-1|.|TRBV5-1
CASSLWGQAEAFF
TGCGCCAGCAGCTTGTGGGGGCAGGCTGAAGCTTTCTTT
>.|11|TRBJ2-7|.|TRBV20-1
CSAYDNYEQYF
TGCAGTGCTTATGACAACTACGAGCAGTACTTC
>.|12|TRBJ2-5|.|TRBV23-1
CASSRGNETQYF
TGCGCCAGCAGTCGGGGCAATGAGACCCAGTACTTC
>.|14|TRBJ2-3|TRBD2|TRBV5-4
CASSGTSGTDTQYF
TGTGCCAGCAGCGGGACTAGCGGCACAGATACGCAGTATTTT
>.|15|TRBJ2-1|.|TRBV10-3
CAISEGAWSWNEQFF
TGTGCCATCAGTGAGGGAGCGTGGTCTTGGAATGAGCAGTTCTTC
>.|14|TRBJ2-2|.|TRBV29-1
CSVEVAGFRGELFF
TGCAGCGTTGAAGTTGCGGGGTTTAGAGGGGAGCTGTTTTTT
>few|14|TRBJ1-1|.|TRBV5-1
CASSPDTLNTEAFF
TGCGCCAGCAGCCCGGACACATTGAACACTGAAGCTTTCTTT
>.|18|TRBJ1-2|TRBD1|TRBV9
CASSVFPPDRGRNYGYTF
TGTGCCAGCAGCGTATTCCCACCAGACAGGGGGCGCAACTATGGCTACACCTTC
>few|14|TRBJ1-2|.|TRBV10-2
CASSESQGVYGYTF
TGCGCCAGCAGTGAGTCTCAGGGTGTCTATGGCTACACCTTC
>.|16|TRBJ2-1|TRBD2|TRBV15
CATSRETSGIGNEQFF
TGTGCCACCAGCAGGGAAACTAGCGGGATAGGAAATGAGCAGTTCTTC
>once|15|TRBJ1-2|TRBD1|TRBV6-1
CASRRDRPENYGYTF
TGTGCCAGCAGAAGGGACAGGCCCGAGAACTATGGCTACACCTTC
>.|13|TRBJ1-4|.|TRBV15
CATSGTLEEKLFF
TGTGCCACCAGCGGCACCCTAGAAGAAAAACTGTTTTTT
>.|13|TRBJ1-2|.|TRBV6-6
CASSYREEYGYTF
TGTGCCAGCAGCTACAGGGAGGAATATGGCTACACCTTC
>.|14|TRBJ1-1|TRBD1|TRBV5-4
CASSPVGDRTEAFF
TGTGCCAGCAGCCCGGTCGGGGACAGAACTGAAGCTTTCTTT
>.|15|TRBJ1-2|.|TRBV5-8
CASSLEQASDYGYTF
TGTGCCAGCAGCTTGGAACAGGCGAGCGACTATGGCTACACCTTC
>.|15|TRBJ2-1|.|TRBV9
CASSRGFNSYNEQFF
TGTGCCAGCAGTCGAGGATTTAACTCCTACAATGAGCAGTTCTTC
>few|13|TRBJ1-2|.|TRBV5-1
CASSFGGPYGYTF
TGCGCCAGCAGCTTTGGGGGGCCCTATGGCTACACCTTC
>.|15|TRBJ1-1|.|TRBV4-3
CASSQDGQLNTEAFF
TGCGCCAGCAGCCAAGATGGACAGCTGAACACTGAAGCTTTCTTT
>.|16|TRBJ2-4|.|TRBV5-1
CASSPDGLQAKNIQYF
TGCGCCAGCAGCCCGGACGGGCTGCAGGCCAAAAACATTCAGTACTTC
>.|16|TRBJ2-1|TRBD1|TRBV5-1
CASSFEGAIISFEQFF
TGCGCCAGCAGCTTCGAGGGGGCTATTATTTCTTTTGAGCAGTTCTTC
>.|14|TRBJ2-7|TRBD2|TRBV4-3
CASSQGLAGDEQYF
TGCGCCAGCAGCCAGGGGCTAGCGGGGGACGAGCAGTACTTC
>.|16|TRBJ2-3|TRBD2|TRBV7-8
CASSLIGLAGGGTQYF
TGTGCCAGCAGCTTAATAGGGCTAGCGGGAGGGGGGACGCAGTATTTT
>.|17|TRBJ2-7|TRBD2|TRBV28
CARFGTSGVLGMYEQYF
TGTGCCAGATTCGGGACTAGCGGGGTGTTAGGTATGTACGAGCAGTACTTC